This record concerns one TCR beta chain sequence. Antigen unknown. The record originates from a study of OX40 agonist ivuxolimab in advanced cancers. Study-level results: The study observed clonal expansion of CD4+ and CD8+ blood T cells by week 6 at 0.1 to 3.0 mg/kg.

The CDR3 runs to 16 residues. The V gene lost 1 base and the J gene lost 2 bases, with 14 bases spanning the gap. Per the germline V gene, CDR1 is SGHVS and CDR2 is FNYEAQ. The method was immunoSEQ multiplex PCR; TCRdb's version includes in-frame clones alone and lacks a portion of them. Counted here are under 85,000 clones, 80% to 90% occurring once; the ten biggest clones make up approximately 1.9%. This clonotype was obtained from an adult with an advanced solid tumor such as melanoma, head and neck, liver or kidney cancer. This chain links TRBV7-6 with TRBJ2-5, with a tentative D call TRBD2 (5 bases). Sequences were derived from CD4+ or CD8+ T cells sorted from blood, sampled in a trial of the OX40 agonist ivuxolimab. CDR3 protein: CASSLGVYGEQETQYF. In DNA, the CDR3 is TGTGCCAGCAGCTTAGGTGTTTACGGGGAGCAAGAGACCCAGTACTTC.